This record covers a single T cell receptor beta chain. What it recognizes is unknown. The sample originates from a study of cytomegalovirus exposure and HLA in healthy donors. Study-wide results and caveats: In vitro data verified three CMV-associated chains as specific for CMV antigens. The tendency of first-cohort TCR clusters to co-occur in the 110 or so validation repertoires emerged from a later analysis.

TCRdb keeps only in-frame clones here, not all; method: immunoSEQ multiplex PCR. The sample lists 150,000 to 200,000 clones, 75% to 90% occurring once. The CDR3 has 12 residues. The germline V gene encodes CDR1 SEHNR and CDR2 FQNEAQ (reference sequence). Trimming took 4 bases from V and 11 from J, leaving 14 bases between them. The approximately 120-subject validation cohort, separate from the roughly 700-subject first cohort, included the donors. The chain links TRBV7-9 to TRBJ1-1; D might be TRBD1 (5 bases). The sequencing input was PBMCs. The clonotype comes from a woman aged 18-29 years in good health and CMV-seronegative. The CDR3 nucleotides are TGTGCCAGCAGCTATACCGGGACTTCGGCTTTCTTT. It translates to CASSYTGTSAFF.